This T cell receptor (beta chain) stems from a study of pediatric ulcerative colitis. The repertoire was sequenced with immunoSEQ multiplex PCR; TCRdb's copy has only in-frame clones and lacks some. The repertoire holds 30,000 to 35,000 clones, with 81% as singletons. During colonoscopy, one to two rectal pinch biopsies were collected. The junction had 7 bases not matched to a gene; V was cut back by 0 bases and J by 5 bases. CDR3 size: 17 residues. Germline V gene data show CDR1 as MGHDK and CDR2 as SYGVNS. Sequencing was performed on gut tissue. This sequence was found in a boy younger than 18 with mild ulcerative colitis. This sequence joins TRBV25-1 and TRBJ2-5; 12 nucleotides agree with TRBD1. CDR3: CASSEYRDRGLSETQYF. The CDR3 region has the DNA TGTGCCAGCAGTGAATACCGGGACAGGGGGCTTAGCGAGACCCAGTACTTC.